The next 18 T cell receptor beta chains were all read from a single sample in a study of beta chain features in type 1 diabetes. These receptors lack a known antigen. Study-wide results and limits: In every one of the four CD4+ subsets, TCRB CDR3s were moderately but significantly shorter in Type 1 diabetes patients.

Expressed TCRB transcripts were sequenced after all isolated RNA was converted to cDNA. Only in-frame clones appear in the TCRdb table, and some are missing; sequencing was by immunoSEQ multiplex PCR. The sample shows over 150,000 clones, about 9.3% of them seen only once. Material: central memory CD4+ T cells from blood. Receptors originate from a man in his thirties or forties with type 1 diabetes.

In this sample, this clone turned up a few times. In DNA form, the CDR3 reads TGTGCCACCAGCAGACTCGGTCCTTTACCCCAGCATTTT. Its protein product is CATSRLGPLPQHF. This rearrangement joins TRBV15 to TRBJ1-5; D is undetermined. Germline CDR1 reads LNHNV; CDR2 reads YYDKDF (reference sequence). V lost 2 bases, J lost 10 bases, and 12 bases lay in between. The length of the CDR3 is 13 residues.

V and J are TRBV19 and TRBJ2-2; D unresolved. This CDR3 region has 12 residues. CDR1 and CDR2 from the germline V gene are LNHDA and SQIVND (reference sequence). Trimming removed 5 bases at V and 7 bases at J, with 8 bases between. In nucleotides, the CDR3 is TGTGCCAGTAGTTTCCGACTCGGGGAGCTGTTTTTT. Its translation is CASSFRLGELFF.

The chain couples TRBV30 to TRBJ2-1; 7 bases line up with TRBD2. CDR3 length: 16 amino acids. Trimming removed 4 bases from V and 0 bases from J; junction bases left unmatched: 9. Germline V CDR1 and CDR2: GTSNPN, SVGIG (reference sequence). The CDR3 loop is CAWNGGGKNSYNEQFF. In nucleotides, the CDR3 is TGTGCCTGGAATGGGGGAGGGAAAAACTCCTACAATGAGCAGTTCTTC.

This clone was seen a few times. The chain recombines TRBV2 with TRBJ1-1, with TRBD1 matching over 8 bases. The ends lost 6 bases at V and 5 bases at J; junction bases unmatched: 8. Germline V lookup: CDR1 SNHLY, CDR2 FYNNEI. This CDR3 is 14 amino acids long. CDR3 residues: CASSHQTGDTEAFF. The CDR3 DNA reads as TGTGCCAGCAGCCATCAGACAGGGGATACTGAAGCTTTCTTT.

A note on this clone: The same CDR3 also results from other DNA sequences found in this sample. This rearrangement joins TRBV28 to TRBJ2-6; TRBD1 aligns across 8 bases. The CDR3 totals 18 residues. J lost 1 base, V lost 5 bases, and 10 bases had no gene match. CDR1 and CDR2 from the germline V gene are MDHEN and SYDVKM. The CDR3 region has the DNA TGTGCCAGCAGTCAAGGACAGGGCACTTCTTCTGGGGCCAACGTCCTGACTTTC. This gives the protein CASSQGQGTSSGANVLTF.

This clone came up a few times. V usage is TRBV29-1 and J usage is TRBJ2-7; TRBD2 agrees at 7 bases. The V and J ends lost 6 bases and 0 bases, in that order; junction bases with no gene match: 8. The CDR3 consists of 14 residues. Germline values: CDR1 SQVTM, CDR2 ANQGSEA. Written as DNA, the CDR3 is TGCAGCGTATTGCCTAGCGGTCTCTCCTACGAGCAGTACTTC. It codes for CSVLPSGLSYEQYF.

The table lists this clone with a few counts. The V and J genes are TRBV2 and TRBJ2-5, with 10 positions matching TRBD2. Per germline, CDR1 SNHLY and CDR2 FYNNEI. This CDR3 spans 15 amino acids. V shed 5 bases and J 2 bases; nucleotides not matched to a gene: 5. The CDR3 DNA reads TGTGCCAGCAGTCCCCAGACTAGCGGGCAAGAGACCCAGTACTTC. Its protein product is CASSPQTSGQETQYF.

This clone has just a few counts. The chain recombines TRBV5-1 with TRBJ2-3; D remains ambiguous. The CDR3 length is 15 residues. V lost 4 bases and J lost 0, with 12 bases in between. The germline CDR1 and CDR2 sequences are SGHRS and YFSETQ. The CDR3 DNA is TGCGCCAGCAGCCCCGGATGGGCTAGCACAGATACGCAGTATTTT. It yields the protein CASSPGWASTDTQYF.

As concerns this clone: The identical CDR3 is also encoded by other nucleotide sequences in the sample. The chain joins TRBV15 to TRBJ2-5, with D unresolved. Germline V gene data show CDR1 as LNHNV and CDR2 as YYDKDF (reference sequence). V shed 3 bases and J shed 3 bases, with 5 bases lying between them. The CDR3 runs 12 residues. CDR3 bases: TGTGCCACCAGCAGGGCTGAAGAGACCCAGTACTTC. As protein: CATSRAEETQYF. Based on the CDR3 plus reference TRBV15 and TRBJ2-5, the full variable domain is DAMVIQNPRYQVTQFGKPVTLSCSQTLNHNVMYWYQQKSSQAPKLLFHYYDKDFNNEADTPDNFQSRRPNTSFCFLDIRSPGLGDTAMYLCATSRAEETQYFGPGTRLLVL.

This clone was picked up a small number of times. The rearrangement joins TRBV2 to TRBJ1-1; 10 bases line up with TRBD1. This CDR3 region has 13 residues. The V gene end was trimmed by 6 bases and the J gene end by 4 bases; junction bases not matched to a gene: 2. Germline CDR1 reads SNHLY; CDR2 reads FYNNEI. Here the CDR3 reads CASRGQGSTEAFF. In nucleotides, the CDR3 is TGTGCCAGCAGGGGACAGGGGTCCACTGAAGCTTTCTTT.

This chain uses TRBV4-1 with TRBJ2-1, with TRBD2 matching 10 bases. CDR1 and CDR2 from the germline V gene are MGHRA and YSYEKL. The CDR3 runs to 18 residues. V shed 3 bases and J 0 bases; nucleotides not matched to a gene: 8. The CDR3 coding sequence is TGCGCCAGCAGCCATCGGACTAGCGGCATGAGCTCCTACAATGAGCAGTTCTTC. This translates into CASSHRTSGMSSYNEQFF.

This clone turned up a few times. The chain combines TRBV7-9 with TRBJ1-1; 8 positions match TRBD1. Germline V gives CDR1 SEHNR, CDR2 FQNEAQ (reference sequence). Trimming cost V 5 bases and J 1 base; bases outside gene matches: 6. The CDR3 runs to 15 residues. The CDR3 reads CASSVGQGRNTEAFF. Written as DNA, the CDR3 is TGTGCCAGCAGCGTAGGACAGGGAAGGAACACTGAAGCTTTCTTT.

J is TRBJ1-1 and V is TRBV30; no reliable D call. This CDR3 contains 12 residues. CDR1 and CDR2 from the germline V gene are GTSNPN and SVGIG (reference sequence). V was clipped by 2 bases and J by 8 bases, with 12 bases between them. The CDR3 sequence: CAWSRLRGEAFF. In DNA form, the CDR3 reads TGTGCCTGGAGTAGGCTGAGAGGCGAAGCTTTCTTT.

The chain is built from TRBV11-2 and TRBJ2-1; TRBD1 might be the D (6 bases). The CDR3 is 13 residues long. V was clipped by 5 bases and J by 4 bases, with 9 bases between them. Per the germline V gene, CDR1 is SGHAT and CDR2 is FQNNGV. This CDR3 reads CASSLGTYNEQFF. The DNA for the CDR3 is TGTGCCAGCAGCCTGGGGACATACAATGAGCAGTTCTTC. Together with reference TRBV11-2 and TRBJ2-1, the CDR3 gives the full variable domain: EAGVAQSPRYKIIEKRQSVAFWCNPISGHATLYWYQQILGQGPKLLIQFQNNGVVDDSQLPKDRFSAERLKGVDSTLKIQPAKLEDSAVYLCASSLGTYNEQFFGPGTRLTVL.

This clone was recorded a few times. V is TRBV9 and J is TRBJ2-2, with 10 bases lining up with TRBD2. Germline V gives CDR1 SGDLS, CDR2 YYNGEE. The CDR3 covers 16 residues. J lost 6 bases, V lost 2 bases, and 7 bases had no gene match. CDR3 DNA sequence: TGTGCCAGCAGCGTTTCGAGCGGGAGGGTTGCCGGGGAGCTGTTTTTT. Protein: CASSVSSGRVAGELFF.

The table lists this clone with a few counts. The genes are TRBV6-1 and TRBJ2-1; D is undetermined. Trimming left V 1 base short and J 6 bases short, with 10 bases between. This CDR3 is built from 14 residues. The germline CDR1 and CDR2 sequences are MNHNS and SASEGT. For the CDR3, the DNA is TGTGCCAGCAGTGAAGATTGGTCGGGCAATGAGCAGTTCTTC. Protein product: CASSEDWSGNEQFF.

The J gene is TRBJ1-3, the V gene TRBV30; 7 bases line up with TRBD1. CDR1 and CDR2 from the germline V gene are GTSNPN and SVGIG (reference sequence). V dropped 5 bases and J dropped 8; count of bases not matched to a gene: 6. The CDR3 contains 12 residues. The CDR3 nucleotides read TGTGCCTGGGCCCGAACAGGGGACACCATATATTTT. It translates to CAWARTGDTIYF. Looking up the rest from reference TRBV30 and TRBJ1-3 gives the full variable domain: SQTIHQWPATLVQPVGSPLSLECTVEGTSNPNLYWYRQAAGRGLQLLFYSVGIGQISSEVPQNLSASRPQDRQFILSSKKLLLSDSGFYLCAWARTGDTIYFGEGSWLTVV.

The genes are TRBV5-1 and TRBJ1-5, with D possibly TRBD1 on 6 matching bases. Trimming took 0 bases from V and 5 from J, leaving 12 bases between them. The germline CDR1 and CDR2 sequences are SGHRS and YFSETQ. The CDR3 is 15 amino acids. The CDR3 spells CASSLVAGVDQPQHF. In nucleotides, the CDR3 is TGCGCCAGCAGCTTGGTGGCAGGGGTAGATCAGCCCCAGCATTTT. The full variable domain, its missing parts supplied by reference TRBV5-1 and TRBJ1-5, is KAGVTQTPRYLIKTRGQQVTLSCSPISGHRSVSWYQQTPGQGLQFLFEYFSETQRNKGNFPGRFSGRQFSNSRSEMNVSTLELGDSALYLCASSLVAGVDQPQHFGDGTRLSIL.